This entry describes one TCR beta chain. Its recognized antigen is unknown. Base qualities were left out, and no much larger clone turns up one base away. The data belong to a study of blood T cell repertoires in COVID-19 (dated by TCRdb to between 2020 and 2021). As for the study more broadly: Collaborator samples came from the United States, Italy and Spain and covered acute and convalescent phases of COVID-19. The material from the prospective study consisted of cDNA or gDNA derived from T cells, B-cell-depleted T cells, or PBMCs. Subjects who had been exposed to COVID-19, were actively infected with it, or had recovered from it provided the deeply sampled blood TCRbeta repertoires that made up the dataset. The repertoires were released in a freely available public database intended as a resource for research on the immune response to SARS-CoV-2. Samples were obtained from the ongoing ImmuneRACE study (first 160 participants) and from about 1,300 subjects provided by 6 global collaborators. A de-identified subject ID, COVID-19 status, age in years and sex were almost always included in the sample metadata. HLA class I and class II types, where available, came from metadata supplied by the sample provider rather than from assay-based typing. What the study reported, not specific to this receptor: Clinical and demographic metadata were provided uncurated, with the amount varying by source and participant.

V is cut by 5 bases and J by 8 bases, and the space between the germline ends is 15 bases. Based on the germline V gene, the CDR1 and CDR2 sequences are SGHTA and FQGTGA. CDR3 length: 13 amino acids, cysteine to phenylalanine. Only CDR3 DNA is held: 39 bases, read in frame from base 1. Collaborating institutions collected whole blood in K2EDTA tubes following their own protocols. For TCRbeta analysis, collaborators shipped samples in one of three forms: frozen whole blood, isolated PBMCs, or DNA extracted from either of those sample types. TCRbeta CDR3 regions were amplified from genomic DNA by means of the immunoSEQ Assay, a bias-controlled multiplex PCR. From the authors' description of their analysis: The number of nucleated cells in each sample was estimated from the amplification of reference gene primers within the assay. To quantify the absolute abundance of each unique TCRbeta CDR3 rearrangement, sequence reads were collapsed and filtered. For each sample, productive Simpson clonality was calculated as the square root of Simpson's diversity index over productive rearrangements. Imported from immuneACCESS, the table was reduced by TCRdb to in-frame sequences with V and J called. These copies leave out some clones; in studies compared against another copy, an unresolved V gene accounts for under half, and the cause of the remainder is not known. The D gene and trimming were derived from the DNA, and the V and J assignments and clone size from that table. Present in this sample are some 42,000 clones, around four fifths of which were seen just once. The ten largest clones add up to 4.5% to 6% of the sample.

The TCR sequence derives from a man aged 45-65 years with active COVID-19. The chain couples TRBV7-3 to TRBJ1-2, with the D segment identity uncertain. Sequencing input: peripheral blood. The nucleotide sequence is TGTGCCAGCAGCCAGACGGAGCGCGGGGGCTACACCTTC. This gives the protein CASSQTERGGYTF.